The rows below give T cell receptor beta chains drawn from one sample of a study of graft-versus-host responses after intestinal transplantation. Using immunoSEQ multiplex PCR, the repertoire was profiled, and TCRdb retains in-frame clones only, with some absent. This table has 80,000 to 90,000 clones, roughly 92% appearing once. Their specific antigens are unknown. The source was unstimulated CD4+ T cells sorted from spleen or lymph node cells, collected before intestinal transplant. These receptors all stem from a human donor who received an intestinal transplant. Both conserved end residues are part of each CDR3. Each record gives: J gene, clone size, V gene, D gene, CDR3 DNA, CDR3 protein. The D gene is left open where the match is weak. The size entry is marked missing in some rows and otherwise reads once, few, many or a size class.

TRBJ2-5 | NA | TRBV5-4 | NA | TGTGCCAGCAGCTTGGCTCGGGGCAGGGGTTACGGGGAGACCCAGTACTTC | CASSLARGRGYGETQYF
TRBJ2-3 | NA | TRBV5-1 | TRBD2 | TGCGCCAGCAGCTTCTGGACTAGCGGGCCAGATACGCAGTATTTT | CASSFWTSGPDTQYF
TRBJ2-7 | NA | TRBV15 | NA | TGTGCCACCAGCAGCTCCAAGACTAGTCCCTACGAGCAGTACTTC | CATSSSKTSPYEQYF
TRBJ1-4 | NA | TRBV9 | NA | TGTGCCAGCAGTCGTAAAGGGGGAGCCGAAAAACTGTTTTTT | CASSRKGGAEKLFF
TRBJ2-5 | once | TRBV7-6 | TRBD2 | TGTGCCAGCAGCTTATACCCCCCTAGCGGGAATAAGGAGACCCAGTACTTC | CASSLYPPSGNKETQYF
TRBJ2-7 | NA | TRBV2 | NA | TGTGCCAGCAGTTCGCTCTCCTACGAGCAGTACTTC | CASSSLSYEQYF
TRBJ1-4 | NA | TRBV7-3 | NA | TGTGCCAGCAGCTTAATTGGGTTGTTGAGGGATCTCGGTAAAAATAATGAAAAACTGTTTTTT | CASSLIGLLRDLGKNNEKLFF
TRBJ2-3 | NA | TRBV30 | TRBD2 | TGTGCCTGGAATCCCAAATTTATAGCGGGAGTTTCCACAGATACGCAGTATTTT | CAWNPKFIAGVSTDTQYF
TRBJ2-3 | NA | TRBV29-1 | TRBD2 | TGCAGCGTTGAGGGTACTAGCGGCCCCACAGATACGCAGTATTTT | CSVEGTSGPTDTQYF
TRBJ2-7 | NA | TRBV6-5 | NA | TGTGCCAGCCGCCCCCTGGGGAACAGGGTCTACGAGCAGTACTTC | CASRPLGNRVYEQYF
TRBJ2-3 | NA | TRBV5-1 | NA | TGCGCCAGCCGCGACCTAATCACAGATACGCAGTATTTT | CASRDLITDTQYF
TRBJ2-1 | NA | TRBV6-1 | NA | TGTGCCAGCAGTTTCCGGACCCTTACACACAATGAGCAGTTCTTC | CASSFRTLTHNEQFF
TRBJ1-5 | NA | TRBV5-1 | TRBD1 | TGCGCCAGCAGCTTGGATAGGGGGCGAAGGGGCAATCAGCCCCAGCATTTT | CASSLDRGRRGNQPQHF
TRBJ1-4 | NA | TRBV9 | TRBD1 | TGTGCCAGCAGCCCAACACCGGGACAGGGGTTCGCAACTAATGAAAAACTGTTTTTT | CASSPTPGQGFATNEKLFF
TRBJ2-7 | NA | TRBV27 | TRBD1 | TGTGCCAGCAGTAGGCAGGGGGCCTACGAGCAGTACTTC | CASSRQGAYEQYF
TRBJ2-4 | NA | TRBV27 | TRBD2 | TGTGCCAGCAGTTTATCAGGGGCGGGAGGAGGTGCGGGCATTCAGTACTTC | CASSLSGAGGGAGIQYF
TRBJ2-1 | NA | TRBV5-6 | TRBD2 | TGTGCCAGCAGCAATGCCCCACTAGCGGGAGCCTACAATGAGCAGTTCTTC | CASSNAPLAGAYNEQFF
TRBJ1-1 | NA | TRBV5-4 | TRBD1 | TGTGCCAGCAGCCCACCGACAGGGTCGACTGAAGCTTTCTTT | CASSPPTGSTEAFF
TRBJ1-4 | NA | TRBV30 | NA | TGTGCCTGGACGGCCCAATCAACTAATGAAAAACTGTTTTTT | CAWTAQSTNEKLFF
TRBJ2-1 | NA | TRBV5-5 | TRBD1 | TGTGCCAGCAGCCTAGGGGGCTTTAGCTACAATGAGCAGTTCTTC | CASSLGGFSYNEQFF
TRBJ1-1 | NA | TRBV25-1 | NA | TGTGCCAGCAGAGGGGCAGGGGCGGTGGGGAACACTGAAGCTTTCTTT | CASRGAGAVGNTEAFF
TRBJ1-2 | once | TRBV10-3 | TRBD1 | TGTGCCATCATGCAGGATGGGGGGACAGCCATATACTATGGCTACACCTTC | CAIMQDGGTAIYYGYTF
TRBJ1-5 | NA | TRBV30 | NA | TGTGCCTGGAGCCCGAGCCTATATCAGGCCCAGCATTTT | CAWSPSLYQAQHF
TRBJ1-2 | few | TRBV28 | NA | TGTGCCAGCAGTTTCCCGGTCTCTGGCTACACCTTC | CASSFPVSGYTF
TRBJ2-1 | NA | TRBV5-6 | TRBD2 | TGTGCCAGCAGCTTCGGGGGGGATCCCTACAATGAGCAGTTCTTC | CASSFGGDPYNEQFF
TRBJ2-1 | once | TRBV6-7 | TRBD2 | TGTGCCAGCAGGGCTAGCGGTTACAATGAGCAGTTCTTC | CASRASGYNEQFF
TRBJ2-1 | NA | TRBV7-2 | NA | TGTGCCAGCAGCTTAGTTCTCCGGGCGGGCAATGAGCAGTTCTTC | CASSLVLRAGNEQFF
TRBJ2-7 | NA | TRBV29-1 | NA | TGCAGCGTTGGCGACCGGCCCTACGAGCAGTACTTC | CSVGDRPYEQYF
TRBJ1-1 | NA | TRBV4-1 | TRBD1 | TGCGCCAGCAGCCAATTCTCAGGGGGCGGCACTGAAGCTTTCTTT | CASSQFSGGGTEAFF
TRBJ2-1 | NA | TRBV5-1 | TRBD2 | TGCGCCAGCAGCGCGGGAGCTGCCTACAATGAGCAGTTCTTC | CASSAGAAYNEQFF
TRBJ2-1 | NA | TRBV28 | TRBD2 | TGTGCCAGCACTGTTCCTTACTCCGGGACTAGCGGAGGCAATGAGCAGTTCTTC | CASTVPYSGTSGGNEQFF
TRBJ2-1 | NA | TRBV5-4 | NA | TGTGCCAGCAGCTTAGAAGGGGGGAACAATGAGCAGTTCTTC | CASSLEGGNNEQFF
TRBJ2-2 | NA | TRBV7-6 | TRBD1 | TGTGCCAGCAGCTTAGGTTGGACAGGGACCGGGGAGCTGTTTTTT | CASSLGWTGTGELFF
TRBJ1-2 | NA | TRBV28 | TRBD1 | TGTGCCAGCAGTTTAAAGGGGGCGCGAAACTATGGCTACACCTTC | CASSLKGARNYGYTF
TRBJ2-5 | NA | TRBV11-2 | TRBD2 | TGTGCCAGCAGCCGCGGGACTAGCGGGACGGAGACCCAGTACTTC | CASSRGTSGTETQYF
TRBJ1-2 | NA | TRBV7-9 | NA | TGTGCCAGCAGCCCCGGGACACACTATGGCTACACCTTC | CASSPGTHYGYTF
TRBJ1-1 | once | TRBV19 | NA | TGTGCCAGTATAACAGGTCGGTGGAACACTGAAGCTTTCTTT | CASITGRWNTEAFF
TRBJ2-7 | NA | TRBV27 | NA | TGTGCCAGCAGTTTCCGGCGGGGAACCTACGAGCAGTACTTC | CASSFRRGTYEQYF
TRBJ2-2 | NA | TRBV2 | TRBD1 | TGTGCCAGCAGAGAAACCGGGACAGGGAACACCGGGGAGCTGTTTTTT | CASRETGTGNTGELFF
TRBJ2-5 | NA | TRBV19 | NA | TGTGCCAGTAGGAAGGACAGCCAAGAGACCCAGTACTTC | CASRKDSQETQYF
TRBJ2-5 | few | TRBV6-1 | TRBD1 | TGTGCCAGCAGTGACGGGCCAGGGGGTGGAGAGACCCAGTACTTC | CASSDGPGGGETQYF
TRBJ2-7 | NA | TRBV10-3 | TRBD2 | TGTGCCATCAGTGAGGGGCTAGCGGGTTCCTACGAGCAGTACTTC | CAISEGLAGSYEQYF
TRBJ2-6 | NA | TRBV15 | NA | TGTGCCACCAGCAGAGACAGAAGCTCTGGGGCCAACGTCCTGACTTTC | CATSRDRSSGANVLTF
TRBJ1-2 | NA | TRBV27 | NA | TGTGCCAGCCGGCCACTTGGAAACTATGGCTACACCTTC | CASRPLGNYGYTF